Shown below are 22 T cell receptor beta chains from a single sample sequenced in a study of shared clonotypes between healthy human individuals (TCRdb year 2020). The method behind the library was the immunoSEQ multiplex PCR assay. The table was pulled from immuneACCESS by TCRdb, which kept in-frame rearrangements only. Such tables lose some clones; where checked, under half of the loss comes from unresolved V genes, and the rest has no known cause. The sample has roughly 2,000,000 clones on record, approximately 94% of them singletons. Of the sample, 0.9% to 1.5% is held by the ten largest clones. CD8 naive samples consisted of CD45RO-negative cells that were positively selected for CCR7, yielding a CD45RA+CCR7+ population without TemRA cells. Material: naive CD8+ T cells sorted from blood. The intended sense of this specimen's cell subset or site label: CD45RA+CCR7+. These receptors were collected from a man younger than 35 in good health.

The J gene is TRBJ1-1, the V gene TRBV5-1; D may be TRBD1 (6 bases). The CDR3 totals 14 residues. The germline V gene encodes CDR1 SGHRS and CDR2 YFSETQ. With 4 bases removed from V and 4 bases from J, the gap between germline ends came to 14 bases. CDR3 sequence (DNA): TGCGCCAGCAGCGCCTCAGGGGCCGGCACTGAAGCTTTCTTT. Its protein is CASSASGAGTEAFF.

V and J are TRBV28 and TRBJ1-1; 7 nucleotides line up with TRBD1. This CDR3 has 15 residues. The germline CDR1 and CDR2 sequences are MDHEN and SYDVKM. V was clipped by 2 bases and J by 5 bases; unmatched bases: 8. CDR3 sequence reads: CASSLGGQMETEAFF. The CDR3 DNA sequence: TGTGCCAGCAGTTTAGGGGGACAGATGGAAACTGAAGCTTTCTTT.

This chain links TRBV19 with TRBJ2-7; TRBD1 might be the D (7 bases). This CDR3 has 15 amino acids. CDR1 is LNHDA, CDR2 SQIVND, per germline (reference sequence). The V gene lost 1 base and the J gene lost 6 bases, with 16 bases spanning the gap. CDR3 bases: TGTGCCAGTAGTATAGGACAGGGAGGCAGGGCCGAGCAGTACTTC. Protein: CASSIGQGGRAEQYF.

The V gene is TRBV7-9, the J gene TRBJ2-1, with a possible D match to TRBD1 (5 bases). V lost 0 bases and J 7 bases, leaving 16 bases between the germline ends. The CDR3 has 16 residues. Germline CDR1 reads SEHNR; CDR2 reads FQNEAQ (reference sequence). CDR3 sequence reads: CASSLAGHLGGNEQFF. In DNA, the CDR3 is TGTGCCAGCAGCTTAGCAGGACATTTAGGTGGTAATGAGCAGTTCTTC.

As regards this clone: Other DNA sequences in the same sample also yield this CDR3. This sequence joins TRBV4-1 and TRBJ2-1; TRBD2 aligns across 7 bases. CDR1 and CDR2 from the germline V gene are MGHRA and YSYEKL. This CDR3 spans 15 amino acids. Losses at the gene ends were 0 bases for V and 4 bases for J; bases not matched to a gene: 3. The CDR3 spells CASSQEPGGYNEQFF. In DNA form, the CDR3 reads TGCGCCAGCAGCCAAGAACCGGGGGGTTACAATGAGCAGTTCTTC.

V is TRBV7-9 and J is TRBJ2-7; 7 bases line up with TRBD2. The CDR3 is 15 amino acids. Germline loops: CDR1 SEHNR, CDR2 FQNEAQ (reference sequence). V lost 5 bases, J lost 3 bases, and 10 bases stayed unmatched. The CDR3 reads CASSPPLGGNYEQYF. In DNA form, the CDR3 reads TGTGCCAGCAGCCCCCCCCTCGGGGGGAACTACGAGCAGTACTTC. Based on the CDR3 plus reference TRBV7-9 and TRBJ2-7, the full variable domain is DTGVSQNPRHKITKRGQNVTFRCDPISEHNRLYWYRQTLGQGPEFLTYFQNEAQLEKSRLLSDRFSAERPKGSFSTLEIQRTEQGDSAMYLCASSPPLGGNYEQYFGPGTRLTVT.

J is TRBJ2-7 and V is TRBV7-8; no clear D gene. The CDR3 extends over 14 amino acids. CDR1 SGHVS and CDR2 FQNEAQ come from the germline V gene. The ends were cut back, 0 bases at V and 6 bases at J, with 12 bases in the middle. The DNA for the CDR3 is TGTGCCAGCAGCTTAGCCGGTGTTTCGACCGAGCAGTACTTC. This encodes CASSLAGVSTEQYF.

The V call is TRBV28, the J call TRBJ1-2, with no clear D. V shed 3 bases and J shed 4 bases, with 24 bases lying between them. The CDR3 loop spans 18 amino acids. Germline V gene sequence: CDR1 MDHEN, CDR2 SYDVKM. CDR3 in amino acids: CASSFFGQTHEEIYGYTF. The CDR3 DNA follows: TGTGCCAGCAGTTTCTTCGGCCAAACACATGAAGAAATCTATGGCTACACCTTC.

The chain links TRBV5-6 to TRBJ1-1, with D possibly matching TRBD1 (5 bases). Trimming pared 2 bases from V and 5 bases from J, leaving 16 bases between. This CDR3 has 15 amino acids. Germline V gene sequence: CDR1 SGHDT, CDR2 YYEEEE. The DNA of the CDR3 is TGTGCCAGCAGCTTTGAGAGGGGTCGGGGAACTGAAGCTTTCTTT. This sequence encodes CASSFERGRGTEAFF.

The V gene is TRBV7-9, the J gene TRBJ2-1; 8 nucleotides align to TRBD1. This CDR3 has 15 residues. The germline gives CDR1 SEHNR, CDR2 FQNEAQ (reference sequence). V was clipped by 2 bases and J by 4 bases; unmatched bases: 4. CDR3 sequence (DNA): TGTGCCAGCAGCTTAAAGGGACAGGCGTACAATGAGCAGTTCTTC. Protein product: CASSLKGQAYNEQFF.

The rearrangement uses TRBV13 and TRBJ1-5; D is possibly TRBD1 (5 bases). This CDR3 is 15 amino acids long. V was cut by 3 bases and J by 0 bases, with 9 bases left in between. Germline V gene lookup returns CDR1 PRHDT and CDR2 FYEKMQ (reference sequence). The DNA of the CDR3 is TGTGCCAGCAGCTTGGGGGATAATAGCAATCAGCCCCAGCATTTT. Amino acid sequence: CASSLGDNSNQPQHF.

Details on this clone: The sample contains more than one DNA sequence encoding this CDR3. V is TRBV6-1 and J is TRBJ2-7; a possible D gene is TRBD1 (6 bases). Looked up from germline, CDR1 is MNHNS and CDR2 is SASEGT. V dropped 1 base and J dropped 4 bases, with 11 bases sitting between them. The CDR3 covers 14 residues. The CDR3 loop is CASSEGIGGYEQYF. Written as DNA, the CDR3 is TGTGCCAGCAGTGAAGGTATAGGGGGATACGAGCAGTACTTC.

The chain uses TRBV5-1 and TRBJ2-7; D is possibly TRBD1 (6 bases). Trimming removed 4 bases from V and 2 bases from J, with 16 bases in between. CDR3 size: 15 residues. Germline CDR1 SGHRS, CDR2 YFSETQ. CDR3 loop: CASSPGQGMTYEQYF. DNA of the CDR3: TGCGCCAGCAGCCCGGGCCAGGGGATGACCTACGAGCAGTACTTC.

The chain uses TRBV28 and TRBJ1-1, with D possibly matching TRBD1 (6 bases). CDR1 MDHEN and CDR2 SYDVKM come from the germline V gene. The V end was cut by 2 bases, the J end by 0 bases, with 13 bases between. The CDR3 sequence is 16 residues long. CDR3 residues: CASSLATGSMNTEAFF. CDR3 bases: TGTGCCAGCAGTTTAGCCACAGGGAGTATGAACACTGAAGCTTTCTTT.

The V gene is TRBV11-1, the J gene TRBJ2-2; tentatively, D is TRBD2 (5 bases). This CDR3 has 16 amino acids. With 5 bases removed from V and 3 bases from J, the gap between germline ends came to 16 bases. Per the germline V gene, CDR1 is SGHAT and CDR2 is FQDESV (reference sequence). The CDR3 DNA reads TGTGCCAGCAGCCCCCGGGGAGCCCAAGACACCGGGGAGCTGTTTTTT. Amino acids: CASSPRGAQDTGELFF.

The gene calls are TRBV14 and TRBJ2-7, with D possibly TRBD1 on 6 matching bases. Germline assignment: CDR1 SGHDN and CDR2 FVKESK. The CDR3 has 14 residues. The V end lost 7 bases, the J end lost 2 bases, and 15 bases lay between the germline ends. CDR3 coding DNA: TGTGCCAGCAAAGGCAGGGGCACAACCTACGAGCAGTACTTC. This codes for CASKGRGTTYEQYF. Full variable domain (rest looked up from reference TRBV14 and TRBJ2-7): EAGVTQFPSHSVIEKGQTVTLRCDPISGHDNLYWYRRVMGKEIKFLLHFVKESKQDESGMPNNRFLAERTGGTYSTLKVQPAELEDSGVYFCASKGRGTTYEQYFGPGTRLTVT.

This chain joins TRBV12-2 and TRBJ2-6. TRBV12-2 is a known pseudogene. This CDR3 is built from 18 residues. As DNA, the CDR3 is TGTGCAAGTCGCTTTTCAGGGACCACACAAAGTCGGGCCAACGTCCTGACTTTC. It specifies CASRFSGTTQSRANVLTF.

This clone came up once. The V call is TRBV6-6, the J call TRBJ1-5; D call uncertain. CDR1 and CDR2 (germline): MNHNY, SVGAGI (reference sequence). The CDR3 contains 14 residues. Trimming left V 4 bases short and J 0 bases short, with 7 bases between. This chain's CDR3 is CASSLEDSNQPQHF. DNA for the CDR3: TGTGCCAGCAGTTTAGAGGATAGCAATCAGCCCCAGCATTTT.

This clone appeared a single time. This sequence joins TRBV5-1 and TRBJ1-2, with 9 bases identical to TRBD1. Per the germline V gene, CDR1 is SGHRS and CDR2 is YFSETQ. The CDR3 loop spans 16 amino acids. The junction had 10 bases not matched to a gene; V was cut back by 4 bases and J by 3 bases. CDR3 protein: CASSAGQGNRDYGYTF. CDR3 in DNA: TGCGCCAGCAGCGCGGGACAGGGAAATAGGGACTATGGCTACACCTTC.

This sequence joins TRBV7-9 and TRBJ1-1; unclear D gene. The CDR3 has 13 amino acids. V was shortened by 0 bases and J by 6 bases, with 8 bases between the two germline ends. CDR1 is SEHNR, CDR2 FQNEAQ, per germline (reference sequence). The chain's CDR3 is CASSLALHSEAFF. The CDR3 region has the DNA TGTGCCAGCAGCTTAGCTCTCCACTCTGAAGCTTTCTTT.

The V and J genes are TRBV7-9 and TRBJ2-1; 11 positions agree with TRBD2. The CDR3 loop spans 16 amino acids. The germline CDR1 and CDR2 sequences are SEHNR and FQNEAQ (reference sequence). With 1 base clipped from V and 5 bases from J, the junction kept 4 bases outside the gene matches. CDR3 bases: TGTGCCAGCAGCTTAGTAGCGGGGGGGCCCCACAATGAGCAGTTCTTC. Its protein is CASSLVAGGPHNEQFF.

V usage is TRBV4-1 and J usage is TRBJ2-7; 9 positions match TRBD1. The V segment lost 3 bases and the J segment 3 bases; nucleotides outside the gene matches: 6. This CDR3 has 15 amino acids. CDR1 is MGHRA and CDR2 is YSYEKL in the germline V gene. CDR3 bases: TGCGCCAGCAGCCAGGGACAGGGAAGGATCTACGAGCAGTACTTC. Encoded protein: CASSQGQGRIYEQYF.